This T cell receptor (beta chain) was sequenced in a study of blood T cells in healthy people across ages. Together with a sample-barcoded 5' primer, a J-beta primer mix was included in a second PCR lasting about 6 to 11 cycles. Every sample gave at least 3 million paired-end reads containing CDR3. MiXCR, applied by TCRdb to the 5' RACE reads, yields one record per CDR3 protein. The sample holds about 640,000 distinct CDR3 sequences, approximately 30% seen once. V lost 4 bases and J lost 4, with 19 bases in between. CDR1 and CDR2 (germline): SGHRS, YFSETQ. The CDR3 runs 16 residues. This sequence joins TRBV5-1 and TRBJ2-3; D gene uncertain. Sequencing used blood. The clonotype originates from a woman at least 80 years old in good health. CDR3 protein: CASSRLGQARPDTQYF. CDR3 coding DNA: TGCGCCAGCAGCCGCCTGGGCCAGGCCCGGCCAGATACGCAGTATTTT.